The 15 T cell receptor beta chains listed next were all sequenced from one sample in a study of blood T cell repertoires in COVID-19 (TCRdb year 2020). Library creation used the immunoSEQ multiplex PCR assay. TCRdb mirrors the immuneACCESS table, restricted to in-frame sequences. Some clones are absent from its copies; in checked studies, under half trace to an unresolved V gene, and the reason for the others is unknown. The sample table records 250,000 or so clones; about 90% of these occur just once. The leading ten clones occupy about 3% of the sample. Input material: peripheral blood. These receptor sequences come from a man between 18 and 35 years old with active or convalescent COVID-19.

The rearrangement joins TRBV19 to TRBJ1-2; 9 bases fit TRBD1. This CDR3 is 15 amino acids long. The junction had 9 bases not matched to a gene; V was cut back by 5 bases and J by 5 bases. In germline, CDR1 is LNHDA, CDR2 SQIVND (reference sequence). CDR3: CASSPGGTGRYGYTF. DNA for the CDR3: TGTGCCAGTAGTCCAGGGGGGACAGGGAGGTATGGCTACACCTTC. The whole variable domain, remainder taken from reference TRBV19 and TRBJ1-2, is DGGITQSPKYLFRKEGQNVTLSCEQNLNHDAMYWYRQDPGQGLRLIYYSQIVNDFQKGDIAEGYSVSREKKESFPLTVTSAQKNPTAFYLCASSPGGTGRYGYTFGSGTRLTVV.

CDR3 sequence: CASSLGEGMGEQYF. The CDR3 DNA follows: TGCGCCAGCAGCCTCGGGGAGGGGATGGGGGAGCAGTACTTC. The rearrangement uses TRBV5-1 and TRBJ2-7; 7 nucleotides match TRBD2. From germline, CDR1 is SGHRS and CDR2 YFSETQ. V gave up 4 bases and J gave up 7 bases; unmatched junction bases: 11. This CDR3 contains 14 residues.

This chain links TRBV11-2 with TRBJ1-2; TRBD1 aligns across 7 bases. In germline, CDR1 is SGHAT, CDR2 FQNNGV. The CDR3 covers 15 residues. J was trimmed by 5 bases and V by 1 base; bases with no gene match: 7. CDR3 nucleotide sequence: TGTGCCAGCAGCTTAGGGAACAGGGGATTTTATGGCTACACCTTC. Residues: CASSLGNRGFYGYTF.

The chain uses TRBV5-1 and TRBJ2-7, with 8 bases aligning to TRBD1. V was clipped by 3 bases and J by 7 bases; unmatched bases: 6. From germline, CDR1 is SGHRS and CDR2 YFSETQ. CDR3 length equals 13 residues. CDR3 in amino acids: CASSSLGQGEQYF. CDR3 sequence (DNA): TGCGCCAGCAGCTCCCTCGGACAGGGAGAGCAGTACTTC.

This clone was seen a single time. This sequence joins TRBV27 and TRBJ1-1, with 8 bases aligning to TRBD1. There are 16 residues in the CDR3. After removal of 4 bases from V and 1 base from J, the junction contained 8 bases not matched to a gene. Germline V CDR1 and CDR2: MNHEY, SMNVEV (reference sequence). The CDR3: CASSWTGRGKNTEAFF. CDR3 in DNA: TGTGCCAGCAGTTGGACAGGGCGGGGGAAGAACACTGAAGCTTTCTTT.

J is TRBJ2-1 and V is TRBV27; 7 nucleotides line up with TRBD1. Per the germline V gene, CDR1 is MNHEY and CDR2 is SMNVEV (reference sequence). The CDR3 length is 16 residues. Trimming took 0 bases from V and 5 from J; bases not matched to a gene: 7. The CDR3, as DNA: TGTGCCAGCAGTTTATCGCAGACAGGGTCCCACAATGAGCAGTTCTTC. Translated, it gives CASSLSQTGSHNEQFF.

The chain couples TRBV9 to TRBJ2-6; D remains ambiguous. The length of the CDR3 is 17 residues. Trimming shortened V by 6 bases and J by 0 bases, and 16 bases separated the two germline ends. Per the germline V gene, CDR1 is SGDLS and CDR2 is YYNGEE. The DNA for the CDR3 is TGTGCCAGCACACGCTACGCCACCATCTCTGGGGCCAACGTCCTGACTTTC. Protein sequence: CASTRYATISGANVLTF.

This chain joins TRBV6-1 and TRBJ2-7; D perhaps matches TRBD1 (6 bases). The V end was cut by 11 bases, the J end by 2 bases, with 13 bases between. CDR1 MNHNS and CDR2 SASEGT come from the germline V gene. The CDR3 is 12 residues long. The CDR3 protein is CACRTEPYEQYF. As DNA, the CDR3 is TGTGCCTGCCGGACAGAGCCCTACGAGCAGTACTTC.

As regards this clone: One end of the junction varies from germline; a read error may be responsible. This chain connects TRBV7-3 to TRBJ2-1, with 9 bases aligning to TRBD2. CDR3 size: 13 residues. Germline assignment: CDR1 SGHTA and CDR2 FQGTGA. The CDR3 DNA reads TGTGCCAGCAGCTCCGGACTAGCGAATGGGCAGTTCTTC. It is translated as CASSSGLANGQFF.

This clone was observed once. This chain uses TRBV5-4 with TRBJ1-2, with a weak D call TRBD1 (5 bases). Trimming removed 4 bases from V and 5 bases from J, with 15 bases in between. Germline V lookup: CDR1 SGHNT, CDR2 YYREEE (reference sequence). CDR3 length: 14 amino acids. The CDR3 reads CASSPGRDIYGYTF. In nucleotides, the CDR3 is TGTGCCAGCAGCCCAGGGCGAGATATTTATGGCTACACCTTC.

V gene TRBV27 combines with J gene TRBJ2-1, with 7 bases matching TRBD1. The germline V gene encodes CDR1 MNHEY and CDR2 SMNVEV (reference sequence). V gave up 2 bases and J gave up 4 bases; unmatched junction bases: 2. CDR3 length equals 14 residues. The CDR3 reads CASSLRGQYNEQFF. CDR3 bases: TGTGCCAGCAGTTTAAGGGGGCAGTACAATGAGCAGTTCTTC.

The chain couples TRBV6-2 or TRBV6-3 to TRBJ1-6; unclear D gene. Germline CDR1 MNHEY, CDR2 SVGEGT. The germline V and J ends were trimmed by 2 bases and 5 bases, with 7 bases remaining between them. This CDR3 has 14 amino acids. The CDR3 region has the DNA TGTGCCAGCAGTTACGCCACAGATAATTCACCCCTCCACTTT. Its translation: CASSYATDNSPLHF.

The chain recombines TRBV5-1 with TRBJ1-1, with 8 bases fitting TRBD1. The CDR3 consists of 16 residues. J gave up 1 base and V 3 bases, and 8 bases lay outside the gene matches. Per the germline V gene, CDR1 is SGHRS and CDR2 is YFSETQ. The CDR3 DNA reads as TGCGCCAGCAGCTCGGCTAATGGACAGGGGAACACTGAAGCTTTCTTT. Translation: CASSSANGQGNTEAFF.

The gene calls are TRBV4-3 and TRBJ1-1; TRBD1 matches 7 bases. V gave up 2 bases and J gave up 8 bases; unmatched junction bases: 14. This CDR3 has 16 residues. CDR1 is LGHNA, CDR2 YSLEER, per germline. This chain's CDR3 is CASSQSAGTVTSEAFF. CDR3 sequence (DNA): TGCGCCAGCAGCCAAAGTGCTGGGACAGTTACCTCCGAAGCTTTCTTT.

The J gene is TRBJ1-1, the V gene TRBV19; weak D call: TRBD1 (6 bases). CDR3 length: 12 residues. Germline CDR1 is LNHDA and CDR2 is SQIVND (reference sequence). Trimming took 6 bases from V and 3 from J, leaving 8 bases between them. CDR3 sequence reads: CASRYRDTEAFF. DNA of the CDR3: TGTGCCAGTAGATACAGGGACACTGAAGCTTTCTTT.